A selection of T cell receptor beta chains follows, all from one sample in a study of OX40 agonist ivuxolimab in advanced cancers. Some clones are missing from TCRdb's copy, which holds only in-frame ones; the method was immunoSEQ multiplex PCR. This sample has roughly 30,000 clones; roughly 87% occur once, and the top ten carry about 15%. The sample in question was CD4+ or CD8+ T cells sorted from blood, obtained in a trial of the OX40 agonist ivuxolimab. Receptors originate from an adult with an advanced solid tumor such as melanoma, head and neck, liver or kidney cancer. Both conserved end residues are part of each CDR3. Fields, in order: V gene, clone size, J gene, CDR3 length, D gene, CDR3 protein, CDR3 DNA. A D gene is named only where the DNA matches it firmly. Rows may omit the clone size; those that give it use once, few, many or a size class.

V gene: TRBV5-6; clone size: .; J gene: TRBJ2-1; CDR3 length: 13; D gene: .; CDR3 protein: CASSLTIVDEQFF; CDR3 DNA: TGTGCCAGCAGCTTGACGATCGTGGATGAGCAGTTCTTC
V gene: TRBV9; clone size: .; J gene: TRBJ2-4; CDR3 length: 14; D gene: .; CDR3 protein: CASSVGQGRSIQYF; CDR3 DNA: TGTGCCAGCAGCGTAGGTCAGGGGAGGTCCATTCAGTACTTC
V gene: TRBV10-3; clone size: .; J gene: TRBJ2-7; CDR3 length: 16; D gene: TRBD1; CDR3 protein: CAISDHRDRASYEQYF; CDR3 DNA: TGTGCCATCAGTGACCACCGGGACAGGGCCTCCTACGAGCAGTACTTC
V gene: TRBV15; clone size: .; J gene: TRBJ2-7; CDR3 length: 12; D gene: .; CDR3 protein: CATSRVDNEQYF; CDR3 DNA: TGTGCCACCAGCAGGGTAGACAACGAGCAGTACTTC
V gene: TRBV27; clone size: once; J gene: TRBJ2-7; CDR3 length: 13; D gene: .; CDR3 protein: CASSTSGPAEQYF; CDR3 DNA: TGTGCCAGCAGTACTTCCGGGCCCGCCGAGCAGTACTTC
V gene: TRBV19; clone size: .; J gene: TRBJ2-3; CDR3 length: 15; D gene: TRBD2; CDR3 protein: CASSMSGAGADTQYF; CDR3 DNA: TGTGCCAGTAGTATGTCTGGAGCGGGAGCTGATACGCAGTATTTT
V gene: TRBV28; clone size: .; J gene: TRBJ2-2; CDR3 length: 12; D gene: .; CDR3 protein: CASSLWGEELFF; CDR3 DNA: TGTGCCAGCAGTTTATGGGGCGAGGAGCTGTTTTTT
V gene: TRBV27; clone size: .; J gene: TRBJ2-2; CDR3 length: 14; D gene: .; CDR3 protein: CASRPRPWYGELFF; CDR3 DNA: TGTGCCAGCAGGCCCCGCCCCTGGTACGGGGAGCTGTTTTTT
V gene: TRBV4-2; clone size: .; J gene: TRBJ1-4; CDR3 length: 19; D gene: .; CDR3 protein: CASSPLGDHREATNEKLFF; CDR3 DNA: TGTGCCAGCAGCCCCTTGGGAGACCACAGGGAAGCAACTAATGAAAAACTGTTTTTT
V gene: TRBV7-7; clone size: .; J gene: TRBJ2-5; CDR3 length: 15; D gene: .; CDR3 protein: CASSTRQGRGETQYF; CDR3 DNA: TGTGCTAGCAGCACACGACAGGGACGGGGGGAGACCCAGTACTTC
V gene: TRBV19; clone size: once; J gene: TRBJ2-5; CDR3 length: 15; D gene: .; CDR3 protein: CASSHPTDPQETQYF; CDR3 DNA: TGTGCCAGTAGTCACCCGACGGACCCACAAGAGACCCAGTACTTC
V gene: TRBV25-1; clone size: medium-sized; J gene: TRBJ1-1; CDR3 length: 12; D gene: .; CDR3 protein: CASSVLGSEAFF; CDR3 DNA: TGTGCCAGCAGTGTGCTAGGATCTGAAGCTTTCTTT
V gene: TRBV27; clone size: once; J gene: TRBJ2-5; CDR3 length: 13; D gene: .; CDR3 protein: CASSSPYQETQYF; CDR3 DNA: TGTGCCAGCAGTTCCCCGTACCAAGAGACCCAGTACTTC
V gene: TRBV28; clone size: .; J gene: TRBJ2-7; CDR3 length: 14; D gene: .; CDR3 protein: CASSFSVRAGEQYF; CDR3 DNA: TGTGCCAGCAGTTTCTCCGTGAGGGCGGGGGAGCAGTACTTC
V gene: TRBV28; clone size: .; J gene: TRBJ1-5; CDR3 length: 15; D gene: .; CDR3 protein: CASRRRDVRNQPQHF; CDR3 DNA: TGTGCCAGCAGGAGACGGGACGTTCGCAATCAGCCCCAGCATTTT
V gene: TRBV6-1; clone size: medium-sized; J gene: TRBJ1-1; CDR3 length: 16; D gene: .; CDR3 protein: CASSEVKPAGETEAFF; CDR3 DNA: TGTGCCAGCAGTGAAGTAAAACCGGCAGGGGAAACTGAAGCTTTCTTT
V gene: TRBV7-9; clone size: .; J gene: TRBJ2-3; CDR3 length: 14; D gene: .; CDR3 protein: CASSLQEPLDTQYF; CDR3 DNA: TGTGCCAGCAGCTTACAGGAGCCGCTAGATACGCAGTATTTT
V gene: TRBV2; clone size: few; J gene: TRBJ2-7; CDR3 length: 14; D gene: .; CDR3 protein: CASSESVLRYEQYF; CDR3 DNA: TGTGCCAGCAGTGAATCGGTACTACGGTACGAGCAGTACTTC
V gene: TRBV9; clone size: once; J gene: TRBJ1-2; CDR3 length: 15; D gene: .; CDR3 protein: CASSPTGAGVVGYTF; CDR3 DNA: TGTGCCAGCAGCCCCACGGGGGCAGGGGTGGTCGGCTACACCTTC
V gene: TRBV7-8; clone size: .; J gene: TRBJ1-1; CDR3 length: 17; D gene: .; CDR3 protein: CASSLVPSGVKNTEAFF; CDR3 DNA: TGTGCCAGCAGCTTAGTCCCGTCAGGGGTAAAGAACACTGAAGCTTTCTTT
V gene: TRBV10-1; clone size: .; J gene: TRBJ2-2; CDR3 length: 15; D gene: .; CDR3 protein: CASGLGVPSTGELFF; CDR3 DNA: TGCGCCAGCGGCTTAGGGGTGCCGTCCACCGGGGAGCTGTTTTTT
V gene: TRBV7-9; clone size: .; J gene: TRBJ2-7; CDR3 length: 13; D gene: .; CDR3 protein: CASSSRGPYEQYF; CDR3 DNA: TGTGCCAGCAGCAGCAGGGGTCCCTACGAGCAGTACTTC
V gene: TRBV7-9; clone size: .; J gene: TRBJ1-1; CDR3 length: 14; D gene: .; CDR3 protein: CASSPWQGGTEAFF; CDR3 DNA: TGTGCCAGCAGCCCTTGGCAGGGCGGCACTGAAGCTTTCTTT
V gene: TRBV7-9; clone size: .; J gene: TRBJ2-3; CDR3 length: 14; D gene: .; CDR3 protein: CASSLTDYTDTQYF; CDR3 DNA: TGTGCCAGCAGCTTAACGGACTATACAGATACGCAGTATTTT
V gene: TRBV29-1; clone size: .; J gene: TRBJ2-2; CDR3 length: 15; D gene: .; CDR3 protein: CSVRRVADNTGELFF; CDR3 DNA: TGCAGCGTTAGAAGGGTAGCGGACAACACCGGGGAGCTGTTTTTT
V gene: TRBV28; clone size: .; J gene: TRBJ2-5; CDR3 length: 16; D gene: TRBD2; CDR3 protein: CASSGPRLAGKETQYF; CDR3 DNA: TGTGCCAGCAGTGGCCCGAGACTAGCGGGAAAAGAGACCCAGTACTTC
V gene: TRBV10-1; clone size: .; J gene: TRBJ2-1; CDR3 length: 13; D gene: .; CDR3 protein: CASVRPGRHEQFF; CDR3 DNA: TGCGCCAGCGTAAGACCAGGGAGGCACGAGCAGTTCTTC